One T cell receptor (beta chain) is described in this entry. Its antigen is unknown. The sample is drawn from a study of lymphopenia after photon versus proton radiotherapy. TCRdb's table, derived via immunoSEQ multiplex PCR, lists solely in-frame clones and lacks some. The data hold more than 25,000 clones, with roughly four fifths observed a single time. Whole-study findings and limits: After lymphocyte nadir, photon-treated repertoires showed oligoclonal expansion, especially CD8+ Temra. Proton therapy kept repertoires fairly stable, unlike photons, which gained effector/memory cells.

The CDR3 is 13 residues long. V shed 0 bases and J shed 4 bases, with 7 bases lying between them. Per the germline V gene, CDR1 is SGHNT and CDR2 is YYREEE (reference sequence). The source was peripheral blood, collected from a patient treated with photon-based radiotherapy. This sequence was found in a woman aged 45-59 years with pancreatic cancer. This chain links TRBV5-4 with TRBJ1-2; D is undetermined. The CDR3 coding sequence is TGTGCCAGCAGCTTGGGACAAACCTATGGCTACACCTTC. Its translation: CASSLGQTYGYTF.